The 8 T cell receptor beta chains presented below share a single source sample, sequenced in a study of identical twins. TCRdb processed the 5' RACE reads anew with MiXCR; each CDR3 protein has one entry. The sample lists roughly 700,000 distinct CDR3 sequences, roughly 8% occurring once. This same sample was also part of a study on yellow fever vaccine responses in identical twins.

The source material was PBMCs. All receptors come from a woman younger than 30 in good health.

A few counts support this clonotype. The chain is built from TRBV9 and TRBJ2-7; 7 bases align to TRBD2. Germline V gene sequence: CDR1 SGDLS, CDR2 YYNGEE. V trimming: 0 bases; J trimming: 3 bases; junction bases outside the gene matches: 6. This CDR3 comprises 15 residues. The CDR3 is CASSVEPSGFYEQYF. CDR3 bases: TGTGCCAGCAGCGTAGAGCCTAGCGGATTCTACGAGCAGTACTTC.

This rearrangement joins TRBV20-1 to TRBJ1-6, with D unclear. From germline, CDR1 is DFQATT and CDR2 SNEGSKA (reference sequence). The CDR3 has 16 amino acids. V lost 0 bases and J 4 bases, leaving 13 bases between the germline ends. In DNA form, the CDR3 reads TGCAGTGCTAGAGACTCGACAAATCTGTATAATTCACCCCTCCACTTT. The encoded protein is CSARDSTNLYNSPLHF.

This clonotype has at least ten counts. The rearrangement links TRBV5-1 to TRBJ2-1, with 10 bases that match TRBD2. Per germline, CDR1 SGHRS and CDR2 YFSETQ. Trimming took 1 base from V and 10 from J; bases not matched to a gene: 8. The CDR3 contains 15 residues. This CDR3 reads CASSLLSGGADEQFF. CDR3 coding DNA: TGCGCCAGCAGCTTGCTCAGCGGGGGGGCCGACGAGCAGTTCTTC.

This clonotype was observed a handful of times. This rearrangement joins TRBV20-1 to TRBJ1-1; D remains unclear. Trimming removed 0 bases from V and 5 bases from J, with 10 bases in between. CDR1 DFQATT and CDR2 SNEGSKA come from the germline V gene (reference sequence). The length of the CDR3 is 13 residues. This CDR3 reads CSARDHPETEAFF. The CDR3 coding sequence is TGCAGTGCTAGAGATCATCCGGAGACTGAAGCTTTCTTT.

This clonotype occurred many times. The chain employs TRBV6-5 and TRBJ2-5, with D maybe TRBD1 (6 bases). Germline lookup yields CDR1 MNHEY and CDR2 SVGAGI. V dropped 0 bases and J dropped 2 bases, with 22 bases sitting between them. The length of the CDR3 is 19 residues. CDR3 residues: CASSYSPSEGVTRQETQYF. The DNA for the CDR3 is TGTGCCAGCAGTTACTCCCCAAGCGAGGGGGTGACACGGCAAGAGACCCAGTACTTC.

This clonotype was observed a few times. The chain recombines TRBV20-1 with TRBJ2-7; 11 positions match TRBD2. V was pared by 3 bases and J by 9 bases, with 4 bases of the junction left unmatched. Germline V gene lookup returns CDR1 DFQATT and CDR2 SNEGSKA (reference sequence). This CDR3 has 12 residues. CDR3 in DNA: TGCAGTGCTAGGACTAGCGGGACCGTGCAGTACTTC. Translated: CSARTSGTVQYF.

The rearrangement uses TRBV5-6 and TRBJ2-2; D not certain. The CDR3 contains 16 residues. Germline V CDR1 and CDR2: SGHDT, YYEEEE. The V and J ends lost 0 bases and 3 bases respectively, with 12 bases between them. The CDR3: CASSLGGLGYTGELFF. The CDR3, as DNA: TGTGCCAGCAGCTTGGGAGGTCTAGGGTACACCGGGGAGCTGTTTTTT.

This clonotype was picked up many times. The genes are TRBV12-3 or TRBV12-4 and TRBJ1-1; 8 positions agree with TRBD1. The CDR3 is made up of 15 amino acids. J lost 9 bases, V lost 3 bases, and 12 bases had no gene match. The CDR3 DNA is TGTGCCAGCAGTTTTTCGGACAGGGACCCGGTAAAAGCTTTCTTT. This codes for CASSFSDRDPVKAFF.